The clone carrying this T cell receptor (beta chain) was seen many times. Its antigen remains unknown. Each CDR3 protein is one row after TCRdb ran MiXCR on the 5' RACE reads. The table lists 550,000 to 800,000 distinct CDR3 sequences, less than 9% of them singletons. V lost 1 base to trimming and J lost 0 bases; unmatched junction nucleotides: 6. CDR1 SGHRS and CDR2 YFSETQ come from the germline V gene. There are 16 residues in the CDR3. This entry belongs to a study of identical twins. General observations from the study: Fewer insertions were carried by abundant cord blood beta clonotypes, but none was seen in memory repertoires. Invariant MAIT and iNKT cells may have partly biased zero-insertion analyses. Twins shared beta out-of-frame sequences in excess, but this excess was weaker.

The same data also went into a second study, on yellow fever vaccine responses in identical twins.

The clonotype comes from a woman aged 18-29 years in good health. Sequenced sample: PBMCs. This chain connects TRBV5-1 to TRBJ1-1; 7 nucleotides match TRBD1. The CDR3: CASSLLAGGMNTEAFF. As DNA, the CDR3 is TGCGCCAGCAGCTTGTTAGCAGGGGGTATGAACACTGAAGCTTTCTTT.